This T cell receptor (beta chain) stems from a study of T cell responses to AZD1222 COVID-19 vaccine. Second-dose schedules of about 4 or about 12 weeks were combined. Germline V gene sequence: CDR1 SGHAT, CDR2 FQNNGV. Deletions cut 0 bases from V and 5 bases from J, with 13 bases between. There are 15 residues in the CDR3. Produced via immunoSEQ multiplex PCR; TCRdb's table is partial and in-frame only. The sample records tens of thousands of clones, 75% to 90% being singletons. The sequence came from an adult who received the AZD1222 COVID-19 vaccine. Sequencing used peripheral blood, obtained 28 days after the second AZD1222 dose. This sequence joins TRBV11-2 and TRBJ1-1; D gene ambiguous. In DNA, the CDR3 is TGTGCCAGCAGCTTAGATCGGGTCGGGGATACTGAAGCTTTCTTT. This codes for CASSLDRVGDTEAFF.